The source of this TCR beta chain is a study of post-analysis software for immune sequencing data. Study details: Both relapsing-remitting and secondary progressive multiple sclerosis featured among the disease courses, as did progressive-relapsing multiple sclerosis.

In regard to this clonotype: Its target is not known.

Germline CDR1 SGHRS, CDR2 YFSETQ. V trimming: 2 bases; J trimming: 6 bases; junction bases outside the gene matches: 7. The CDR3 totals 15 residues. Unique molecular identifiers tagged the TCR beta cDNA libraries. T cells, about 0.85 to 11 million of them, yielded hundreds of thousands of cDNA molecules. TCRdb called the PCR reads again in MiXCR, with one record for every CDR3 protein. The data show hundreds of thousands of distinct CDR3 sequences, about 53% seen once. Study-wide results and caveats: A handful of TRBV segments, including TRBV5-6, TRBV5-1 and TRBV20-1, were more frequent in patients than controls. Normalized Chao1 diversity in multiple sclerosis patients fell significantly below that of controls. Co-batched samples clustered tightly together by F measure.

Sequenced input: blood. This chain uses TRBV5-1 with TRBJ2-1; TRBD2 aligns across 8 bases. This clonotype originated in a girl aged 5 to 17 with multiple sclerosis. This chain's CDR3 is CASSLSRGGLNEQFF. The DNA of the CDR3 is TGCGCCAGCAGCTTATCTCGGGGGGGCCTCAATGAGCAGTTCTTC.